These T cell receptor beta chains were read from a single sample in a study of shared clonotypes between healthy human individuals. Profiling relied on immunoSEQ multiplex PCR, and the TCRdb table lists in-frame clones only, not all of them. The sample includes over a million clones, 70% to 80% of them seen just once. The sequencing sample was made of memory CD4+ T cells from PBMCs. The source is a man aged 18 to 35 in good health. Some clones in this sample may be carry-over from other donors' samples. Each CDR3 is given with its conserved first and last residue. The D gene is left open where the match is weak. Part of the rows lack a size; the others show once, few, many or a class for expanded clones.

>.|TRBV20-1|TRBJ1-6|.
CSASPRGLLHF
TGCAGTGCTAGCCCCAGGGGTTTGCTCCACTTT
>few|TRBV4-1|TRBJ1-1|TRBD1
CASSQIQGANTEAFF
TGCGCCAGCAGCCAGATACAGGGGGCAAACACTGAAGCTTTCTTT
>.|TRBV6-1|TRBJ2-5|.
CASSEFNRPGGETQYF
TGTGCCAGCAGTGAATTCAACAGGCCTGGCGGGGAGACCCAGTACTTC
>.|TRBV6-1|TRBJ2-2|.
CASSALYTGELFF
TGTGCCAGCAGTGCCCTTTACACCGGGGAGCTGTTTTTT
>.|TRBV11-2|TRBJ2-1|TRBD2
CASSLGPGGEQFF
TGTGCCAGCAGCTTAGGGCCGGGAGGCGAGCAGTTCTTC
>.|TRBV6-1|TRBJ2-1|.
CASSSGTQLKEQFF
TGTGCCAGCAGTTCGGGGACACAGCTTAAGGAGCAGTTCTTC
>.|TRBV6-1|TRBJ1-1|.
CASSVDRNTEAFF
TGTGCCAGCAGTGTTGACAGGAACACTGAAGCTTTCTTT
>.|TRBV2|TRBJ2-7|.
CASSSGFNYEQYF
TGTGCCAGCAGTAGCGGGTTCAACTACGAGCAGTACTTC
>once|TRBV10-2|TRBJ1-5|.
CASSEMGGAGQPQHF
TGCGCCAGCAGTGAGATGGGGGGCGCCGGGCAGCCCCAGCATTTT
>.|TRBV2|TRBJ1-3|TRBD1
CASSEVGQTDSGNTIYF
TGTGCCAGCAGTGAGGTGGGACAGACCGACTCTGGAAACACCATATATTTT
>.|TRBV2|TRBJ1-2|.
CASSGALWGYTF
TGTGCCAGCAGTGGCGCCCTTTGGGGCTACACCTTC
>.|TRBV30|TRBJ2-5|TRBD2
CAWTPGTRPGSEQYF
TGTGCCTGGACCCCCGGGACTAGGCCCGGTTCGGAGCAGTACTTC
>.|TRBV28|TRBJ1-4|.
CASSSPGAGEKLFF
TGTGCCAGCAGTTCCCCAGGGGCGGGTGAAAAACTGTTTTTT
>.|TRBV18|TRBJ1-1|TRBD1
CASSADRLTEAFF
TGTGCCAGCTCCGCGGACAGGCTCACTGAAGCTTTCTTT
>.|TRBV7-8|TRBJ2-5|.
CASSFSLVWETQYF
TGTGCCAGCAGCTTTAGCCTGGTCTGGGAGACCCAGTACTTC
>.|TRBV7-9|TRBJ2-3|.
CASSPGIGGPDTQYF
TGTGCCAGCAGCCCGGGGATCGGGGGGCCTGATACGCAGTATTTT
>.|TRBV11-2|TRBJ1-1|.
CASSSPGANTEAFF
TGTGCCAGCAGCTCCCCGGGAGCGAACACTGAAGCTTTCTTT
>.|TRBV11-3|TRBJ2-4|.
CASYRQSTRGAKNIQYF
TGTGCCAGCTATCGACAGTCGACGAGGGGGGCCAAAAACATTCAGTACTTC
>.|TRBV28|TRBJ1-2|.
CASSFGGGTHSYGYTF
TGTGCCAGCAGTTTCGGCGGGGGGACCCACTCCTATGGCTACACCTTC
>.|TRBV19|TRBJ2-5|TRBD2
CASSISGRDWETQYF
TGTGCCAGTAGTATTAGCGGGAGGGACTGGGAGACCCAGTACTTC
>few|TRBV2|TRBJ2-7|.
CASSDPPGTGSREQYF
TGTGCCAGCAGCGACCCTCCGGGGACTGGCTCGCGCGAGCAGTACTTC
>.|TRBV7-3|TRBJ2-3|.
CASSLTRADTQYF
TGTGCCAGCAGCTTAACCAGGGCTGATACGCAGTATTTT
>.|TRBV27|TRBJ2-5|.
CASSFNRASFTGRQTQYF
TGTGCCAGCAGTTTTAATCGAGCATCTTTCACGGGACGTCAGACCCAGTACTTC
>.|TRBV6-6|TRBJ1-4|TRBD1
CASSYFGQGQNEKLFF
TGTGCCAGCAGTTATTTCGGACAGGGCCAAAATGAAAAACTGTTTTTT
>once|TRBV10-3|TRBJ2-1|TRBD1
CAISNRGQNEQFF
TGTGCCATCAGCAACAGGGGGCAAAATGAGCAGTTCTTC
>.|TRBV13|TRBJ2-7|.
CASSLNLGPGVHEQYF
TGTGCCAGCAGCTTAAACCTTGGGCCTGGGGTTCACGAGCAGTACTTC
>.|TRBV5-1|TRBJ2-5|.
CASGDIVETQYF
TGCGCCAGCGGAGACATAGTGGAGACCCAGTACTTC
>.|TRBV15|TRBJ1-3|.
CATSSYGSGNTIYF
TGTGCCACCAGCAGCTACGGCTCTGGAAACACCATATATTTT
>.|TRBV2|TRBJ1-2|TRBD1
CASSPQTGVPNGYTF
TGTGCCAGCAGTCCCCAGACAGGGGTCCCGAATGGCTACACCTTC
>few|TRBV7-2|TRBJ2-1|.
CASSLFAITRDHSYNEQFF
TGTGCCAGCAGCTTATTCGCGATAACCAGGGACCACTCCTACAATGAGCAGTTCTTC
>once|TRBV5-1|TRBJ1-1|TRBD1
CASRPGTGGVNTEAFF
TGCGCCAGCAGACCCGGGACAGGGGGGGTAAACACTGAAGCTTTCTTT
>.|TRBV9|TRBJ2-7|.
CASSGGGNTEAEQYF
TGTGCCAGCAGCGGAGGGGGGAATACCGAGGCCGAGCAGTACTTC
>once|TRBV5-8|TRBJ1-1|TRBD1
CASSLRAGGTEAFF
TGTGCCAGCAGCTTGAGGGCAGGGGGGACTGAAGCTTTCTTT
>.|TRBV5-1|TRBJ2-7|.
CASSPEGGSGREQYF
TGCGCCAGCAGCCCCGAGGGGGGCAGTGGGCGCGAGCAGTACTTC
>once|TRBV7-8|TRBJ2-5|.
CASSFRAAQETQYF
TGTGCCAGCAGCTTCAGGGCAGCTCAAGAGACCCAGTACTTC
>once|TRBV5-1|TRBJ2-7|TRBD1
CASSLQGMSGEQYF
TGCGCCAGCAGCTTACAGGGGATGTCGGGCGAGCAGTACTTC
>.|TRBV2|TRBJ2-1|TRBD1
CASSEPPGGEQFF
TGTGCCAGCAGTGAACCCCCAGGGGGTGAGCAGTTCTTC
>.|TRBV28|TRBJ2-7|.
CASSPPGRPYEQYF
TGTGCCAGCAGTCCCCCGGGACGCCCCTACGAGCAGTACTTC
>many|TRBV7-2|TRBJ1-3|.
CASSLVGGWNTIYF
TGTGCCAGCAGCTTAGTCGGTGGGTGGAACACCATATATTTT
>few|TRBV19|TRBJ1-5|.
CASSRNSAGLGRQPQHF
TGTGCCAGTAGTCGTAACTCCGCGGGGTTAGGACGTCAGCCCCAGCATTTT
>.|TRBV9|TRBJ2-2|TRBD1
CASSLTGYTGELFF
TGTGCCAGCAGCCTGACAGGGTACACCGGGGAGCTGTTTTTT
>.|TRBV15|TRBJ1-4|.
CATSRWGAGEKLFF
TGTGCCACCAGCAGGTGGGGGGCGGGGGAAAAACTGTTTTTT
>.|TRBV6-5|TRBJ2-6|.
CASRAGGANVLTF
TGTGCCAGCCGGGCGGGTGGGGCCAACGTCCTGACTTTC
>.|TRBV28|TRBJ1-3|TRBD1
CASSPGGDGNTIYF
TGTGCCAGCAGTCCAGGGGGCGATGGAAACACCATATATTTT
>.|TRBV19|TRBJ2-3|TRBD1
CASSRGWGQGPTGTDTQYF
TGTGCCAGTAGTAGGGGTTGGGGACAGGGGCCCACAGGGACAGATACGCAGTATTTT
>.|TRBV5-1|TRBJ2-5|TRBD2
CASSSPTSGSRETQYF
TGCGCCAGCAGCTCCCCGACTAGCGGGAGCCGGGAGACCCAGTACTTC
>.|TRBV5-5|TRBJ1-1|.
CASSFWQGNTEAFF
TGTGCCAGCAGCTTTTGGCAGGGTAACACTGAAGCTTTCTTT
>.|TRBV9|TRBJ1-2|TRBD1
CASSSGTGNYGYTF
TGTGCCAGCAGCTCAGGGACAGGGAACTATGGCTACACCTTC
>.|TRBV6-5|TRBJ2-5|.
CASRVQGEGQETQYF
TGTGCCAGCAGGGTACAGGGTGAAGGGCAAGAGACCCAGTACTTC
>.|TRBV18|TRBJ2-3|TRBD1
CASSPPGTVGADTQYF
TGTGCCAGCTCACCACCCGGGACAGTGGGCGCAGATACGCAGTATTTT
>.|TRBV4-3|TRBJ1-2|.
CASSQARTGYGYTF
TGCGCCAGCAGCCAAGCTCGGACGGGCTATGGCTACACCTTC
>.|TRBV5-1|TRBJ2-7|TRBD1
CASSLVGQGTYEQYF
TGCGCCAGCAGCTTGGTGGGACAGGGGACCTACGAGCAGTACTTC
>.|TRBV12-5|TRBJ2-5|.
CASGLGVPETQYF
TGTGCTAGTGGTTTGGGGGTCCCAGAGACCCAGTACTTC
>.|TRBV10-2|TRBJ2-6|TRBD1
CASRNLMPGQGLSGANVLTF
TGCGCCAGCAGAAACCTTATGCCGGGACAGGGCTTATCTGGGGCCAACGTCCTGACTTTC
>.|TRBV6-1|TRBJ2-7|TRBD2
CASSEASGSSYEQYF
TGTGCCAGCAGTGAGGCTAGCGGGTCCTCCTACGAGCAGTACTTC
>.|TRBV19|TRBJ1-5|.
CATGEYSNQPQHF
TGTGCAACAGGAGAGTATAGCAATCAGCCCCAGCATTTT
>.|TRBV28|TRBJ1-4|.
CASIAQGMANEKLFF
TGTGCCAGCATCGCTCAGGGAATGGCTAATGAAAAACTGTTTTTT
>.|TRBV5-1|TRBJ1-3|.
CASSLGPQAGRINPGNTIYF
TGCGCCAGCAGCTTGGGTCCCCAGGCTGGCCGTATTAACCCTGGAAACACCATATATTTT
>many|TRBV4-1|TRBJ2-1|TRBD1
CASSQDGQGWWNEQFF
TGCGCCAGCAGCCAAGATGGACAGGGGTGGTGGAATGAGCAGTTCTTC
>many|TRBV11-3|TRBJ2-1|.
CASTLGGNENEQFF
TGTGCCAGCACCTTGGGCGGGAACGAGAATGAGCAGTTCTTC